These 5 T cell receptor beta chains originate from one sample sequenced in a study of OX40 agonist ivuxolimab in advanced cancers. Only in-frame clones appear in the TCRdb table, and some are missing; sequencing was by immunoSEQ multiplex PCR. Of approximately 84,000 clones listed, about 80% were seen once; the top ten hold 2.5% to 3%. Sequenced here: CD4+ or CD8+ T cells sorted from blood, sampled in a trial of the OX40 agonist ivuxolimab. All receptors derive from an adult with an advanced solid tumor such as melanoma, head and neck, liver or kidney cancer.

The rearrangement joins TRBV14 to TRBJ2-2, with unresolved D. Germline assignment: CDR1 SGHDN and CDR2 FVKESK. CDR3 length: 13 residues. The germline V and J ends were trimmed by 2 bases and 6 bases, with 7 bases remaining between them. In nucleotides, the CDR3 is TGTGCCAGCAGCCAACATGTGGCCGGGGAGCTGTTTTTT. It specifies CASSQHVAGELFF. Based on the CDR3 plus reference TRBV14 and TRBJ2-2, the full variable domain is EAGVTQFPSHSVIEKGQTVTLRCDPISGHDNLYWYRRVMGKEIKFLLHFVKESKQDESGMPNNRFLAERTGGTYSTLKVQPAELEDSGVYFCASSQHVAGELFFGEGSRLTVL.

This sequence joins TRBV28 and TRBJ2-7; 10 bases match TRBD2. The germline V gene has CDR1 MDHEN and CDR2 SYDVKM. The CDR3 has 16 amino acids. Unmatched junction bases numbered 8, after V lost 6 bases and J lost 0 bases. CDR3: CASSPASGGGSYEQYF. The CDR3 nucleotides are TGTGCCAGCAGCCCCGCTAGCGGGGGTGGCTCCTACGAGCAGTACTTC.

This chain uses TRBV27 with TRBJ1-1, with D perhaps TRBD1 (6 bases). V was cut by 8 bases and J by 4 bases, with 11 bases left in between. There are 12 residues in the CDR3. Germline CDR1 MNHEY, CDR2 SMNVEV (reference sequence). The CDR3 coding sequence is TGTGCCAGCGCTGTCAGGGGCACTGAAGCTTTCTTT. This gives the protein CASAVRGTEAFF.

V usage is TRBV7-2 and J usage is TRBJ2-5; tentatively, D is TRBD2 (5 bases). Germline V CDR1 and CDR2: SGHTA, FQGNSA. The CDR3 runs to 14 residues. V was shortened by 3 bases and J by 5 bases, with 13 bases between the two germline ends. The CDR3 protein is CASSFLTRGETQYF. Here the CDR3 DNA reads TGTGCCAGCAGCTTCTTGACCCGAGGGGAGACCCAGTACTTC.

This chain uses TRBV5-8 with TRBJ2-1, with 7 bases identical to TRBD1. This CDR3 has 15 amino acids. From germline, CDR1 is SGHTS and CDR2 YDEGEE. The trim removed 1 base at V and 3 bases at J, leaving 4 bases unmatched. The CDR3 nucleotides are TGTGCCAGCAGCTTGCAAGGGACAGACTACAATGAGCAGTTCTTC. Translated: CASSLQGTDYNEQFF.